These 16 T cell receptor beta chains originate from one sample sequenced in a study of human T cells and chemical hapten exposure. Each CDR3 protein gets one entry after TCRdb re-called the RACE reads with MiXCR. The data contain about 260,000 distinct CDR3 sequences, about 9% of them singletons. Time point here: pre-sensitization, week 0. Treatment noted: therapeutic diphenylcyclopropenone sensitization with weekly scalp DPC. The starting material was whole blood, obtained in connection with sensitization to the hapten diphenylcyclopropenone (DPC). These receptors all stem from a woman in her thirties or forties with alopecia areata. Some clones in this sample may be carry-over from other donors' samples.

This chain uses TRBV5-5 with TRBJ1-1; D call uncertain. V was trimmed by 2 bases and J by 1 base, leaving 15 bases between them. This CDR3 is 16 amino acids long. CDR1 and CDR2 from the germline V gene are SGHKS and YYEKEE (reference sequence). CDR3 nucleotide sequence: TGTGCCAGCAGCTTCGGCCCGAGAGAAAAGAACACTGAAGCTTTCTTT. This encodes CASSFGPREKNTEAFF. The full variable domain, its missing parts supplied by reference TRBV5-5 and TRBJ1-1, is DAGVTQSPTHLIKTRGQQVTLRCSPISGHKSVSWYQQVLGQGPQFIFQYYEKEERGRGNFPDRFSARQFPNYSSELNVNALLLGDSALYLCASSFGPREKNTEAFFGQGTRLTVV.

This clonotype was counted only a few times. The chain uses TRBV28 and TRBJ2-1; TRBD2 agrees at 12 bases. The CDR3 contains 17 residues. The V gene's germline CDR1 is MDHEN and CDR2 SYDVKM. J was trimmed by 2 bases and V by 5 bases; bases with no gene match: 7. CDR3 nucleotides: TGTGCCAGCAGTACCCGACTAGCGGGAGCCACCTACAATGAGCAGTTCTTC. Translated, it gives CASSTRLAGATYNEQFF.

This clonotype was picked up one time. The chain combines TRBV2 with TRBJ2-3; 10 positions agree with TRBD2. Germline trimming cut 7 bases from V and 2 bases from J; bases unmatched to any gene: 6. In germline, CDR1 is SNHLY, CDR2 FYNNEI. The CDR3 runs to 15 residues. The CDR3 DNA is TGTGCCAGCAAGGGACTAGCGTCGCTCACAGATACGCAGTATTTT. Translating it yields CASKGLASLTDTQYF. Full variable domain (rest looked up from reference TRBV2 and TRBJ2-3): EPEVTQTPSHQVTQMGQEVILRCVPISNHLYFYWYRQILGQKVEFLVSFYNNEISEKSEIFDDQFSVERPDGSNFTLKIRSTKLEDSAMYFCASKGLASLTDTQYFGPGTRLTVL.

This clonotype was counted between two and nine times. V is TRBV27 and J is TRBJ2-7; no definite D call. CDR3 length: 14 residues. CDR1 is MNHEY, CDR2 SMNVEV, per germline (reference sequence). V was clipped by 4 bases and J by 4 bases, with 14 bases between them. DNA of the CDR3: TGTGCCAGCAGTTACCTGGCAGGAAAATACGAGCAGTACTTC. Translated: CASSYLAGKYEQYF.

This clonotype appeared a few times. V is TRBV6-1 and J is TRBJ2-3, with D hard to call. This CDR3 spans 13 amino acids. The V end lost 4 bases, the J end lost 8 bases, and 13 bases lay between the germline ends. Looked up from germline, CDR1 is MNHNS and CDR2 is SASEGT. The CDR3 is CASSGLAKGTQYF. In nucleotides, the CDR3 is TGTGCCAGCAGTGGTTTGGCAAAGGGTACGCAGTATTTT.

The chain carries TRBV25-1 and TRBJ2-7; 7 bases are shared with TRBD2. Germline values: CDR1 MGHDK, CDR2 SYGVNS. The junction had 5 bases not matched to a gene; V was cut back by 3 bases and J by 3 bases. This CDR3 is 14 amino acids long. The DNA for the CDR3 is TGTGCCAGCAGTGACGGGGGGAGGGTCTACGAGCAGTACTTC. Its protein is CASSDGGRVYEQYF.

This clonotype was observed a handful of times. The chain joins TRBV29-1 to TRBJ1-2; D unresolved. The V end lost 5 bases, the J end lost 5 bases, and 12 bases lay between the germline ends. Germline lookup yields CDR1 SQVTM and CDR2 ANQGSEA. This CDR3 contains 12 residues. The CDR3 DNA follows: TGCAGCGTTACGGACGCGGATTATGGCTACACCTTC. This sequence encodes CSVTDADYGYTF.

CDR3 in amino acids: CASSTVSTNEKLFF. The DNA for the CDR3 is TGTGCCAGCAGCACGGTCTCAACTAATGAAAAACTGTTTTTT. The chain uses TRBV27 and TRBJ1-4, with D hard to call. This CDR3 spans 14 amino acids. Germline CDR1 reads MNHEY; CDR2 reads SMNVEV (reference sequence). Trimming removed 6 bases at V and 0 bases at J, with 8 bases between.

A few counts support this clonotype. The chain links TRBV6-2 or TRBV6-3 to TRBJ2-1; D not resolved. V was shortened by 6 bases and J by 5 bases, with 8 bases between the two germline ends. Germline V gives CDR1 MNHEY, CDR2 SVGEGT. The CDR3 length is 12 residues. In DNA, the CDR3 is TGTGCCAGCAGCCAAACTAACAATGAGCAGTTCTTC. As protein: CASSQTNNEQFF.

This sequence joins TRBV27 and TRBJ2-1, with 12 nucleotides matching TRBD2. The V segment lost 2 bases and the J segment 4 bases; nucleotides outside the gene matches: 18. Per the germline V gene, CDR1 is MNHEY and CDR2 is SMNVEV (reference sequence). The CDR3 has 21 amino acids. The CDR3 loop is CASSLVSTGLAGLDLYNEQFF. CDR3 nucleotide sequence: TGTGCCAGCAGTTTAGTCTCGACCGGACTAGCGGGATTAGATCTTTACAATGAGCAGTTCTTC.

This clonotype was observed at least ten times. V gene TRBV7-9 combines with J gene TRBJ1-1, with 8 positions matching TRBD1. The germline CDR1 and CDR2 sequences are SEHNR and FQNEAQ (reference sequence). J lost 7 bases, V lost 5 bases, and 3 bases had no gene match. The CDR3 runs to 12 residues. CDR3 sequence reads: CASSRGQGEAFF. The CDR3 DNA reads TGTGCCAGCAGCCGAGGACAGGGTGAAGCTTTCTTT.

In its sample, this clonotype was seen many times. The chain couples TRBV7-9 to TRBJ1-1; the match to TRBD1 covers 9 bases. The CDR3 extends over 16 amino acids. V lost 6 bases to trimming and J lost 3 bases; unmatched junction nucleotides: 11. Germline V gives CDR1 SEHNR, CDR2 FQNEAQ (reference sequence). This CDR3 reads CASSSGTGSMDTEAFF. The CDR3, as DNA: TGTGCCAGCAGTTCCGGGACAGGGTCAATGGACACTGAAGCTTTCTTT.

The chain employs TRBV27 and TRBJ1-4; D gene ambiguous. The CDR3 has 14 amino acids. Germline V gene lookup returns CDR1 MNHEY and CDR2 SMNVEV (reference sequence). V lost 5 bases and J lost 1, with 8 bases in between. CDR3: CASSAGRTNEKLFF. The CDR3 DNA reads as TGTGCCAGCAGTGCGGGGAGAACTAATGAAAAACTGTTTTTT.

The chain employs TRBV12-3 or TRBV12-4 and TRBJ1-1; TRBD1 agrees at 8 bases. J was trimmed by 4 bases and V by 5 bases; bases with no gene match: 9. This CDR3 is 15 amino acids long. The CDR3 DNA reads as TGTGCCAGCAGTGCTGACAGGGGCGTCGGCACTGAAGCTTTCTTT. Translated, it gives CASSADRGVGTEAFF.

In DNA, the CDR3 is TGTGCCAGCCACCCGTCCGCAGACTACAATGAGCAGTTCTTC. Protein product: CASHPSADYNEQFF. The chain is built from TRBV6-1 and TRBJ2-1; D is undetermined. The CDR3 has 14 amino acids. The ends were cut back, 8 bases at V and 3 bases at J, with 14 bases in the middle. The germline V gene encodes CDR1 MNHNS and CDR2 SASEGT.

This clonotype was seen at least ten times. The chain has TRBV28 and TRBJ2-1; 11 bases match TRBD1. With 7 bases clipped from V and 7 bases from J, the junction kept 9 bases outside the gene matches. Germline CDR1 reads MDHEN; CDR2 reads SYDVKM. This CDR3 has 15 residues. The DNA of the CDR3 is TGTGCCAGCACCCTCGGAGGGACAGGGGGGAATGAGCAGTTCTTC. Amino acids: CASTLGGTGGNEQFF.